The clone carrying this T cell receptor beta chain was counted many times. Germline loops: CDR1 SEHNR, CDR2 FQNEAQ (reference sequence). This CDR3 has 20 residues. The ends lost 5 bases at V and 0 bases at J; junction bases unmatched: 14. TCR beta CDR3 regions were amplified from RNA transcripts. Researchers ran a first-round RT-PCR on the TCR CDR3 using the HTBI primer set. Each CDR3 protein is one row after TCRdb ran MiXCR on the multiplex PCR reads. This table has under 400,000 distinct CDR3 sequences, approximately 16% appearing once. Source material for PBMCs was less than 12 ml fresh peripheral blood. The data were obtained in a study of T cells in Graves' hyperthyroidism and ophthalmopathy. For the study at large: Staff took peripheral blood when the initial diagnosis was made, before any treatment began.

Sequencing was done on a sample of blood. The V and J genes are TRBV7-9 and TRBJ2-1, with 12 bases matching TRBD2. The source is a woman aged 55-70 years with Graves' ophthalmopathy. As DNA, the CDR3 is TGTGCCAGCAGCCGCCGGACTAGCGGGAAACTCGGGGGCTCCTACAATGAGCAGTTCTTC. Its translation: CASSRRTSGKLGGSYNEQFF. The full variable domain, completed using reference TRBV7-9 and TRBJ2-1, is DTGVSQNPRHKITKRGQNVTFRCDPISEHNRLYWYRQTLGQGPEFLTYFQNEAQLEKSRLLSDRFSAERPKGSFSTLEIQRTEQGDSAMYLCASSRRTSGKLGGSYNEQFFGPGTRLTVL.